Shown below are 32 T cell receptor beta chains from a single sample sequenced in a study of blood T cell repertoires in COVID-19. Generated by immunoSEQ multiplex PCR, the TCRdb table keeps only in-frame clones and is missing some. The profile covers approximately 80,000 clones, with approximately 90% appearing a single time and about 7% taken by the ten largest. The sample consisted of peripheral blood. These receptors all stem from an elderly woman with acute or convalescent COVID-19.

The rearrangement uses TRBV5-8 and TRBJ2-2, with D possibly TRBD1 on 6 matching bases. Germline V gives CDR1 SGHTS, CDR2 YDEGEE. CDR3 length: 16 amino acids. The ends were cut back, 1 base at V and 3 bases at J, with 13 bases in the middle. CDR3 bases: TGTGCCAGCAGCTTGAATAACAGGGTCGACACCGGGGAGCTGTTTTTT. Its protein product is CASSLNNRVDTGELFF.

This clone was seen a single time. The CDR3 reads CASSLGLGEQYF. The CDR3 nucleotides are TGTGCCAGCAGCTTAGGACTTGGCGAGCAGTACTTC. V is TRBV11-3 and J is TRBJ2-7; D is ambiguous. Trimming took off 1 base at V and 6 bases at J, with 7 bases between the two ends. The germline CDR1 and CDR2 sequences are SGHNT and YENEEA. This CDR3 is 12 amino acids long.

The V call is TRBV5-5, the J call TRBJ2-3; 9 bases align to TRBD1. With 1 base clipped from V and 2 bases from J, the junction kept 2 bases outside the gene matches. The germline gives CDR1 SGHKS, CDR2 YYEKEE (reference sequence). There are 15 residues in the CDR3. CDR3 amino acids: CASSLRQGVTDTQYF. CDR3 nucleotide sequence: TGTGCCAGCAGCTTGAGACAGGGGGTCACAGATACGCAGTATTTT.

The rearrangement links TRBV20-1 to TRBJ1-1; perhaps TRBD1 as D (6 bases). The CDR3 is 11 residues long. The germline V and J ends were trimmed by 1 base and 7 bases, with 7 bases remaining between them. Germline-derived CDR1 and CDR2 are DFQATT and SNEGSKA (reference sequence). CDR3: CSARVQGEAFF. In nucleotides, the CDR3 is TGCAGTGCTAGAGTACAGGGTGAAGCTTTCTTT.

The CDR3 DNA sequence: TGTGCCAGCAGTCCCGGGACAGTTTTCTACGAGCAGTACTTC. Its protein is CASSPGTVFYEQYF. The chain joins TRBV27 to TRBJ2-7; 7 bases fit TRBD1. Germline loops: CDR1 MNHEY, CDR2 SMNVEV (reference sequence). V lost 5 bases and J lost 3; bases outside the gene matches: 7. The CDR3 totals 14 residues.

The J gene is TRBJ2-3, the V gene TRBV4-2; possibly TRBD1 for D (6 bases). Trimming cost V 0 bases and J 0 bases, with 22 bases left between them. Per the germline V gene, CDR1 is LGHNA and CDR2 is YNFKEQ. The CDR3 length is 20 residues. CDR3 amino acids: CASSQDERTGTTFSTDTQYF. The CDR3 DNA sequence: TGTGCCAGCAGCCAAGACGAAAGGACCGGGACAACCTTTAGCACAGATACGCAGTATTTT.

V gene TRBV19 combines with J gene TRBJ2-3; D possibly corresponds to TRBD2 (5 bases). The CDR3 contains 13 residues. Germline V gene sequence: CDR1 LNHDA, CDR2 SQIVND (reference sequence). V gave up 3 bases and J gave up 5 bases, with 9 bases separating them. The CDR3 DNA follows: TGTGCCAGTAGTATGGACCGGGGAGATACGCAGTATTTT. Its protein product is CASSMDRGDTQYF.

The chain links TRBV6-6 to TRBJ1-5; no firm D call. Deletions cut 7 bases from V and 3 bases from J, with 19 bases between. The CDR3 is made up of 16 amino acids. CDR1 is MNHNY and CDR2 is SVGAGI in the germline V gene (reference sequence). CDR3 bases: TGTGCCAGCACCTTACGGGTCGCCAGCGACAATCAGCCCCAGCATTTT. It encodes CASTLRVASDNQPQHF.

The V call is TRBV5-1, the J call TRBJ2-7; D possibly corresponds to TRBD2 (5 bases). Trimming cost V 0 bases and J 5 bases, with 12 bases left between them. Germline values: CDR1 SGHRS, CDR2 YFSETQ. This CDR3 has 14 residues. CDR3: CASSLVGSANEQYF. CDR3 bases: TGCGCCAGCAGCTTGGTAGGTAGCGCGAACGAGCAGTACTTC.

This chain joins TRBV2 and TRBJ1-3; TRBD1 matches at 7 bases. J was trimmed by 6 bases and V by 4 bases; bases with no gene match: 6. Germline CDR1 and CDR2: SNHLY and FYNNEI. The CDR3 consists of 14 residues. As DNA, the CDR3 is TGTGCCAGCAGTGTGGGACAGTTAGTAAACACCATATATTTT. It specifies CASSVGQLVNTIYF.

The CDR3 nucleotides are TGTGCCAGCAGCTTCAGGGAGGTAGACTATGGCTACACCTTC. Translating it yields CASSFREVDYGYTF. V is TRBV7-9 and J is TRBJ1-2; possible D gene TRBD1, 5 bases. Trimming removed 3 bases at V and 3 bases at J, with 11 bases between. The CDR3 contains 14 residues. Germline V gene data show CDR1 as SEHNR and CDR2 as FQNEAQ (reference sequence).

The V and J genes are TRBV5-1 and TRBJ2-5, with 7 bases fitting TRBD2. Germline V CDR1 and CDR2: SGHRS, YFSETQ. CDR3 length: 16 residues. The V segment lost 0 bases and the J segment 0 bases; nucleotides outside the gene matches: 5. The DNA of the CDR3 is TGCGCCAGCAGCTTGGGTGGCGGGGGACACCAAGAGACCCAGTACTTC. It is translated as CASSLGGGGHQETQYF. Full variable domain (missing parts from reference TRBV5-1 and TRBJ2-5): KAGVTQTPRYLIKTRGQQVTLSCSPISGHRSVSWYQQTPGQGLQFLFEYFSETQRNKGNFPGRFSGRQFSNSRSEMNVSTLELGDSALYLCASSLGGGGHQETQYFGPGTRLLVL.

This clone was recorded only once. This chain links TRBV19 with TRBJ2-7; D may be TRBD1 (6 bases). V was pared by 2 bases and J by 4 bases, with 12 bases between. The germline CDR1 and CDR2 sequences are LNHDA and SQIVND (reference sequence). The length of the CDR3 is 14 residues. CDR3 amino acids: CASSIRGQGYEQYF. For the CDR3, the DNA is TGTGCCAGTAGTATAAGAGGGCAGGGGTACGAGCAGTACTTC.

The gene calls are TRBV7-3 and TRBJ2-1; 8 bases agree with TRBD2. This CDR3 has 16 amino acids. The germline gives CDR1 SGHTA, CDR2 FQGTGA. V lost 1 base to trimming and J lost 8 bases; unmatched junction nucleotides: 10. The CDR3 reads CASSLKGSGNYHEQFF. In nucleotides, the CDR3 is TGTGCCAGCAGCTTAAAGGGTAGCGGGAATTACCATGAGCAGTTCTTC.

The chain combines TRBV7-9 with TRBJ2-1, with 13 bases that match TRBD2. The CDR3 consists of 20 residues. Germline V lookup: CDR1 SEHNR, CDR2 FQNEAQ (reference sequence). Losses at the gene ends were 6 bases for V and 8 bases for J; bases not matched to a gene: 22. This CDR3 reads CASRLTGGWTSGRLSDEQFF. The CDR3, as DNA: TGTGCCAGCAGGTTGACAGGGGGCTGGACTAGCGGGAGACTATCGGATGAGCAGTTCTTC.

This chain connects TRBV18 to TRBJ2-1; D call uncertain. CDR1 is KGHSH and CDR2 is LQKENI in the germline V gene. Trimming cost V 3 bases and J 5 bases, with 2 bases left between them. The CDR3 runs to 11 residues. CDR3 DNA sequence: TGTGCCAGCTCACCCGACAATGAGCAGTTCTTC. It is translated as CASSPDNEQFF.

The rearrangement uses TRBV29-1 and TRBJ2-1, with D tentatively TRBD2 (5 bases). The CDR3 runs to 12 residues. V was clipped by 5 bases and J by 4 bases, with 9 bases between them. Germline loops: CDR1 SQVTM, CDR2 ANQGSEA. The DNA of the CDR3 is TGCAGCGTTTCTGGCGGGTACAATGAGCAGTTCTTC. Its translation: CSVSGGYNEQFF.

The chain has TRBV7-2 and TRBJ2-7, with 7 bases aligning to TRBD1. CDR3 length equals 15 residues. V trimming: 3 bases; J trimming: 2 bases; junction bases outside the gene matches: 7. The V gene's germline CDR1 is SGHTA and CDR2 FQGNSA. The CDR3 DNA follows: TGTGCCAGCAGCTTCTCCCGGGACAGAGCCTACGAGCAGTACTTC. It yields the protein CASSFSRDRAYEQYF.

The rearrangement joins TRBV7-2 to TRBJ2-3, with 9 bases lining up with TRBD1. The CDR3 runs to 15 residues. Losses at the gene ends were 1 base for V and 4 bases for J; bases not matched to a gene: 3. Looked up from germline, CDR1 is SGHTA and CDR2 is FQGNSA. The CDR3 loop reads CASSLVRQGADTQYF. CDR3 DNA: TGTGCCAGCAGCTTAGTGAGACAGGGGGCAGATACGCAGTATTTT.

CDR3 nucleotide sequence: TGTGCCAGCAGGCCGCGGCTTAATAATGAAAAACTGTTTTTT. Its translation: CASRPRLNNEKLFF. V is TRBV2 and J is TRBJ1-4; D remains unclear. Germline V gene sequence: CDR1 SNHLY, CDR2 FYNNEI. V gave up 6 bases and J gave up 4 bases, with 12 bases separating them. The CDR3 length is 14 residues.

V usage is TRBV11-2 and J usage is TRBJ2-7, with TRBD2 matching over 7 bases. This CDR3 spans 15 amino acids. CDR1 SGHAT and CDR2 FQNNGV come from the germline V gene. With V trimmed by 2 bases and J by 2 bases, 6 bases remained unmatched. As DNA, the CDR3 is TGTGCCAGCAGCTTAATCCATGGGGGGGCCTACGAGCAGTACTTC. This codes for CASSLIHGGAYEQYF. The whole variable domain, remainder taken from reference TRBV11-2 and TRBJ2-7, is EAGVAQSPRYKIIEKRQSVAFWCNPISGHATLYWYQQILGQGPKLLIQFQNNGVVDDSQLPKDRFSAERLKGVDSTLKIQPAKLEDSAVYLCASSLIHGGAYEQYFGPGTRLTVT.

The CDR3 nucleotides read TGTGCCAGCAGCGTAACGGACAGAGGACTAGCGGGAGAGACCCAGTACTTC. This sequence encodes CASSVTDRGLAGETQYF. The V and J genes are TRBV9 and TRBJ2-5; 11 bases are shared with TRBD2. V dropped 1 base and J dropped 4; count of bases not matched to a gene: 9. The CDR3 runs 17 residues. Per germline, CDR1 SGDLS and CDR2 YYNGEE.

The V call is TRBV7-8, the J call TRBJ2-7, with D possibly being TRBD2 (5 bases). The length of the CDR3 is 14 residues. V lost 1 base and J lost 2, with 9 bases in between. Germline V gene sequence: CDR1 SGHVS, CDR2 FQNEAQ. Written as DNA, the CDR3 is TGTGCCAGCAGCTTAGGAGCGGTTACCTACGAGCAGTACTTC. Protein sequence: CASSLGAVTYEQYF.

The chain has TRBV5-1 and TRBJ1-2; 9 nucleotides line up with TRBD1. This CDR3 is 15 amino acids long. The germline V gene encodes CDR1 SGHRS and CDR2 YFSETQ. V lost 3 bases and J lost 5; bases outside the gene matches: 8. The CDR3 DNA sequence: TGCGCCAGCAGCTCCCTCCCGGGACAGGGTTATGGCTACACCTTC. Protein product: CASSSLPGQGYGYTF.

This chain links TRBV19 with TRBJ2-1; 8 bases are shared with TRBD2. The trim removed 8 bases at V and 5 bases at J, leaving 8 bases unmatched. From germline, CDR1 is LNHDA and CDR2 SQIVND (reference sequence). This CDR3 is 14 amino acids long. The CDR3 bases are TGTGCCAGTGGGGGGACTAGGCCCGACAATGAGCAGTTCTTC. Residues: CASGGTRPDNEQFF.

This clone has a single count. This sequence joins TRBV5-1 and TRBJ1-2, with TRBD1 identical over 7 bases. With V trimmed by 4 bases and J by 9 bases, 15 bases remained unmatched. The germline CDR1 and CDR2 sequences are SGHRS and YFSETQ. The CDR3 extends over 15 amino acids. This CDR3 is CASSPTGGQAGSYTF. The CDR3 DNA reads TGCGCCAGCAGCCCAACCGGCGGACAGGCCGGAAGCTACACCTTC.

The chain links TRBV18 to TRBJ1-1; D is unclear. V was trimmed by 5 bases and J by 8 bases, leaving 12 bases between them. Germline CDR1 is KGHSH and CDR2 is LQKENI. The CDR3 extends over 12 amino acids. The CDR3 is CASSGLLQEAFF. CDR3 sequence (DNA): TGTGCCAGCTCAGGTCTGCTTCAGGAAGCTTTCTTT.

CDR3 bases: TGTGCCAGCAGACGACAGGGCAGCAATTCACCCCTCCACTTT. It specifies CASRRQGSNSPLHF. The rearrangement links TRBV6-5 to TRBJ1-6; the match to TRBD1 covers 7 bases. This CDR3 has 14 amino acids. The trim removed 6 bases at V and 7 bases at J, leaving 6 bases unmatched. Per the germline V gene, CDR1 is MNHEY and CDR2 is SVGAGI.

The chain is built from TRBV19 and TRBJ1-3; D is undetermined. Germline CDR1 reads LNHDA; CDR2 reads SQIVND (reference sequence). CDR3 length: 14 amino acids. The V gene lost 9 bases and the J gene lost 1 base, with 13 bases spanning the gap. In nucleotides, the CDR3 is TGTGCCAGCCGAATGGGGAGGTCTGGAAACACCATATATTTT. This codes for CASRMGRSGNTIYF.

This rearrangement joins TRBV19 to TRBJ2-1; the D gene is possibly TRBD2 (5 bases). With 6 bases removed from V and 0 bases from J, the gap between germline ends came to 24 bases. This CDR3 is 19 amino acids long. The germline V gene encodes CDR1 LNHDA and CDR2 SQIVND (reference sequence). The CDR3 region is CASSRQLVGRVSSYNEQFF. The DNA of the CDR3 is TGTGCCAGTAGCAGACAACTAGTTGGACGAGTTAGCTCCTACAATGAGCAGTTCTTC.

The chain combines TRBV19 with TRBJ2-5; D perhaps matches TRBD2 (6 bases). The CDR3 length is 13 residues. Germline V gene sequence: CDR1 LNHDA, CDR2 SQIVND (reference sequence). The germline V and J ends were trimmed by 3 bases and 5 bases, with 10 bases remaining between them. The CDR3 sequence is CASSMGGRETQYF. The CDR3 DNA follows: TGTGCCAGTAGTATGGGGGGAAGGGAGACCCAGTACTTC.

The rearrangement links TRBV5-5 to TRBJ2-3, with a possible D match to TRBD2 (5 bases). CDR3 length equals 14 residues. Trimming cost V 0 bases and J 4 bases, with 9 bases left between them. Per germline, CDR1 SGHKS and CDR2 YYEKEE (reference sequence). CDR3 residues: CASSLGTYADTQYF. Written as DNA, the CDR3 is TGTGCCAGCAGCTTGGGGACTTACGCAGATACGCAGTATTTT.